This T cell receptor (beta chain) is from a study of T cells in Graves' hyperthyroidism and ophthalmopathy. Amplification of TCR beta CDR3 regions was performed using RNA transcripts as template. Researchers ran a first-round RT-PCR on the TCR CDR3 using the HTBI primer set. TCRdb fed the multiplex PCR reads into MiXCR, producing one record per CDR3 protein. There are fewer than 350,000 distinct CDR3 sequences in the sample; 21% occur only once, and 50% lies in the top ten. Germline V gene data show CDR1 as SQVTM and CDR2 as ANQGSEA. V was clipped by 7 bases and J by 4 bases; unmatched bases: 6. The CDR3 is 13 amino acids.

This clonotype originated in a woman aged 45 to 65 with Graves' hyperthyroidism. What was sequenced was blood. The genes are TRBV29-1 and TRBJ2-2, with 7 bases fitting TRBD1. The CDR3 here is CSARTGGTGELFF. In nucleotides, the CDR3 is TGCAGCGCTAGGACAGGCGGCACCGGGGAGCTGTTTTTT.